This TCR beta chain is from a study of radiation and T cells in renal cell carcinoma. Study outcomes and limitations: Top tumor clonotypes rose in blood 2 weeks post-radiation, then contracted.

CDR3 length: 14 residues. The V and J ends lost 2 bases and 3 bases respectively, with 8 bases between them. Germline CDR1 MNHEY, CDR2 SVGAGI. Documented time point: blood 4 weeks post-SBRT, at nephrectomy. Treatment noted: 15 Gy SBRT to primary tumor, nephrectomy 4 weeks later. Profiling relied on immunoSEQ multiplex PCR, and the TCRdb table lists in-frame clones only, not all of them. The data hold about 77,000 clones, with 75% to 90% observed a single time. Turning to this clone: Antigen unknown.

The material was blood, obtained from a patient whose treatment included radiotherapy and nephrectomy. The chain has TRBV6-5 and TRBJ2-1, with D possibly matching TRBD2 (6 bases). This TCR came from a woman in her sixties or seventies with renal cell carcinoma. The CDR3 DNA reads as TGTGCCAGCAGTTACGGGGGACTCTACAATGAGCAGTTCTTC. Its translation is CASSYGGLYNEQFF.